This entry lists 27 T cell receptor beta chains sequenced from one sample in a study of blood T cell repertoires in COVID-19. Sequencing used immunoSEQ multiplex PCR; TCRdb keeps in-frame clones, though not all of them. Of 100,000 to 150,000 clones listed, around 81% are singletons. Material for sequencing was peripheral blood. The receptors stem from a woman aged 45-65 years with acute or convalescent COVID-19.

This clone was seen a few times. The V call is TRBV4-1, the J call TRBJ1-4; 10 bases align to TRBD1. V lost 7 bases and J lost 8; bases outside the gene matches: 7. CDR1 MGHRA and CDR2 YSYEKL come from the germline V gene. CDR3 length: 14 amino acids. CDR3 protein: CASTTGGWGEKLFF. The CDR3 DNA is TGCGCCAGCACGACAGGGGGCTGGGGAGAAAAACTGTTTTTT.

The rearrangement uses TRBV6-1 and TRBJ2-1, with a weak D call TRBD2 (6 bases). Trimming removed 3 bases from V and 8 bases from J, with 17 bases in between. CDR1 and CDR2 from the germline V gene are MNHNS and SASEGT. The CDR3 extends over 15 amino acids. CDR3 in DNA: TGTGCCAGCAGTGATCGGGGGAGAGGGGTCGATGAGCAGTTCTTC. It codes for CASSDRGRGVDEQFF.

This chain connects TRBV5-8 to TRBJ2-3; 7 nucleotides agree with TRBD2. The J segment lost 7 bases and the V segment lost 0 bases, leaving 11 bases of the junction unmatched. CDR1 and CDR2 (germline): SGHTS, YDEGEE. The CDR3 extends over 16 amino acids. The DNA of the CDR3 is TGTGCCAGCAGCTTGGTTGGCGGGAGTTCGGTTTATACGCAGTATTTT. Translating it yields CASSLVGGSSVYTQYF.

This clone has a single count. The CDR3 here is CASRGGAYEQYF. The DNA of the CDR3 is TGTGCCAGCAGAGGGGGGGCCTACGAGCAGTACTTC. This chain uses TRBV6-5 with TRBJ2-7, with D possibly TRBD2 on 7 matching bases. Per germline, CDR1 MNHEY and CDR2 SVGAGI. The CDR3 covers 12 residues. With 6 bases removed from V and 2 bases from J, the gap between germline ends came to 8 bases.

V gene TRBV3-1 (or the pseudogene TRBV3-2) combines with J gene TRBJ1-5; 7 bases agree with TRBD1. CDR1 LGHDT and CDR2 YNNKEL come from the germline V gene (reference sequence). The CDR3 extends over 17 amino acids. V dropped 3 bases and J dropped 2; count of bases not matched to a gene: 10. The DNA of the CDR3 is TGTGCCAGCAGCCACCGACAGGGCCAAGTGGGCAATCAGCCCCAGCATTTT. It yields the protein CASSHRQGQVGNQPQHF.

V is TRBV2 and J is TRBJ1-4; tentatively, D is TRBD1 (5 bases). The CDR3 contains 15 residues. V was pared by 7 bases and J by 7 bases, with 19 bases between. Germline-derived CDR1 and CDR2 are SNHLY and FYNNEI. CDR3 loop: CASIRGPGQAEKLFF. DNA for the CDR3: TGTGCCAGCATCAGAGGTCCCGGACAAGCTGAAAAACTGTTTTTT.

V usage is TRBV6-4 and J usage is TRBJ1-6; 8 bases map to TRBD1. Trimming at V came to 3 bases and at J to 7 bases, leaving 5 bases not matched to a gene. CDR3 length equals 15 residues. The germline CDR1 and CDR2 sequences are MRHNA and SNTAGT. This CDR3 reads CASSEMTGVNSPLHF. The CDR3 DNA reads TGTGCCAGCAGTGAAATGACAGGGGTAAATTCACCCCTCCACTTT.

The gene calls are TRBV28 and TRBJ1-2; no clear D. Deletions cut 4 bases from V and 2 bases from J, with 11 bases between. The length of the CDR3 is 14 residues. Germline V gives CDR1 MDHEN, CDR2 SYDVKM. The CDR3 coding sequence is TGTGCCAGCAGTTCACGTAACAGAAACTATGGCTACACCTTC. Translated: CASSSRNRNYGYTF.

The chain uses TRBV7-2 and TRBJ2-2; TRBD2 agrees at 7 bases. V lost 5 bases and J lost 4; bases outside the gene matches: 10. The CDR3 is made up of 16 amino acids. Germline assignment: CDR1 SGHTA and CDR2 FQGNSA. CDR3: CASSPLAGQGTGELFF. The CDR3 DNA is TGTGCCAGCAGCCCGTTAGCGGGCCAGGGCACCGGGGAGCTGTTTTTT.

The chain joins TRBV7-3 to TRBJ2-2, with D perhaps TRBD2 (6 bases). The germline gives CDR1 SGHTA, CDR2 FQGTGA. This CDR3 is 16 amino acids long. V shed 2 bases and J shed 0 bases, with 10 bases lying between them. CDR3 protein: CASSLLGGTNTGELFF. The CDR3 DNA is TGTGCCAGCAGCTTACTCGGCGGGACGAACACCGGGGAGCTGTTTTTT. Looking up the rest from reference TRBV7-3 and TRBJ2-2 gives the full variable domain: GAGVSQTPSNKVTEKGKYVELRCDPISGHTALYWYRQSLGQGPEFLIYFQGTGAADDSGLPNDRFFAVRPEGSVSTLKIQRTERGDSAVYLCASSLLGGTNTGELFFGEGSRLTVL.

This clone was seen once. This chain connects TRBV18 to TRBJ1-5, with 8 bases aligning to TRBD1. J lost 2 bases, V lost 4 bases, and 4 bases had no gene match. This CDR3 spans 15 amino acids. Germline V gene lookup returns CDR1 KGHSH and CDR2 LQKENI. In DNA, the CDR3 is TGTGCCAGCTCACGTACGACAGGGGGCAATCAGCCCCAGCATTTT. Translation gives CASSRTTGGNQPQHF.

The chain uses TRBV15 and TRBJ1-3; TRBD1 matches 7 bases. CDR1 is LNHNV, CDR2 YYDKDF, per germline (reference sequence). CDR3 length: 16 amino acids. Trimming removed 0 bases from V and 1 base from J; junction bases left unmatched: 3. The CDR3: CATSRDKGASGNTIYF. CDR3 bases: TGTGCCACCAGCAGAGACAAGGGGGCTTCTGGAAACACCATATATTTT.

The gene calls are TRBV29-1 and TRBJ2-3, with D uncertain. CDR3 length: 13 amino acids. V gave up 2 bases and J gave up 3 bases, with 9 bases separating them. Germline CDR1 SQVTM, CDR2 ANQGSEA. The CDR3 nucleotides are TGCAGCGTTGAATACCAACTTACAGATACGCAGTATTTT. Protein sequence: CSVEYQLTDTQYF.

The chain is built from TRBV21-1 and TRBJ2-7; the tabulated D call, TRBD1, remains unverified against the DNA. TRBV21-1 is tagged as a pseudogene. The CDR3 totals 13 residues. The CDR3 DNA reads TGTGCCAGCAGCGCCACAGGACCCTACGAGCAGTACTTC. Translated: CASSATGPYEQYF.

The chain recombines TRBV27 with TRBJ1-5; D is perhaps TRBD1 (5 bases). This CDR3 has 14 residues. CDR1 MNHEY and CDR2 SMNVEV come from the germline V gene (reference sequence). The V end lost 7 bases, the J end lost 6 bases, and 16 bases lay between the germline ends. The CDR3 nucleotides are TGTGCCAGCACCAAGTCAGGGACTGGTCAGCCCCAGCATTTT. Translating it yields CASTKSGTGQPQHF.

The chain has TRBV3-1 (or the pseudogene TRBV3-2) and TRBJ1-1, with 10 bases matching TRBD1. V was clipped by 2 bases and J by 3 bases; unmatched bases: 3. The CDR3 length is 15 residues. In germline, CDR1 is LGHDT, CDR2 YNNKEL (reference sequence). CDR3 sequence: CASSQTGTGDTEAFF. The CDR3 region has the DNA TGTGCCAGCAGCCAAACCGGGACAGGGGACACTGAAGCTTTCTTT.

V usage is TRBV7-9 and J usage is TRBJ2-1; perhaps TRBD1 as D (5 bases). The CDR3 length is 15 residues. The V end lost 6 bases, the J end lost 9 bases, and 21 bases lay between the germline ends. The germline CDR1 and CDR2 sequences are SEHNR and FQNEAQ (reference sequence). This chain's CDR3 is CASRAGNSRTSEQFF. Here the CDR3 DNA reads TGTGCCAGCAGAGCAGGGAATTCCCGGACAAGTGAGCAGTTCTTC.

V and J are TRBV19 and TRBJ1-1; the D gene is possibly TRBD1 (5 bases). Trimming cost V 3 bases and J 8 bases, with 10 bases left between them. The CDR3 consists of 12 residues. Germline CDR1 is LNHDA and CDR2 is SQIVND (reference sequence). The CDR3 protein is CASSMSGQEAFF. The DNA of the CDR3 is TGTGCCAGTAGTATGTCAGGGCAAGAAGCTTTCTTT.

The chain combines TRBV11-1 with TRBJ2-1; D uncertain. The CDR3 extends over 14 amino acids. V was clipped by 5 bases and J by 0 bases, with 8 bases between them. CDR1 and CDR2 from the germline V gene are SGHAT and FQDESV (reference sequence). The CDR3 region is CASSPFRSYNEQFF. The DNA of the CDR3 is TGTGCCAGCAGCCCGTTTCGCTCCTACAATGAGCAGTTCTTC.

V usage is TRBV19 and J usage is TRBJ2-1; 8 bases fit TRBD1. Trimming cost V 4 bases and J 8 bases; bases outside gene matches: 13. This CDR3 comprises 16 residues. In germline, CDR1 is LNHDA, CDR2 SQIVND (reference sequence). This chain's CDR3 is CASSRARGTGGDEQFF. In nucleotides, the CDR3 is TGTGCCAGTAGTAGGGCCCGAGGGACAGGAGGGGATGAGCAGTTCTTC.

V and J are TRBV12-5 and TRBJ2-1; 11 bases align to TRBD2. CDR1 LGHNT and CDR2 FRNRAP come from the germline V gene. The CDR3 is 17 amino acids. With V trimmed by 5 bases and J by 10 bases, 16 bases remained unmatched. The CDR3 region is CASGPYYLSGGEVEQFF. The CDR3 bases are TGTGCTAGTGGTCCGTACTACCTTAGCGGGGGGGAGGTCGAGCAGTTCTTC.

The chain has TRBV5-4 and TRBJ2-1; TRBD2 matches at 8 bases. Germline CDR1 reads SGHNT; CDR2 reads YYREEE (reference sequence). V was pared by 4 bases and J by 0 bases, with 3 bases of the junction left unmatched. The CDR3 sequence is 15 residues long. The CDR3 is CASSLRGGSYNEQFF. CDR3 coding DNA: TGTGCCAGCAGCCTACGGGGGGGCTCCTACAATGAGCAGTTCTTC.

This chain connects TRBV30 to TRBJ2-1; D remains ambiguous. This CDR3 comprises 12 residues. V was trimmed by 1 base and J by 3 bases, leaving 4 bases between them. Germline loops: CDR1 GTSNPN, CDR2 SVGIG (reference sequence). The CDR3 is CAWSGHYNEQFF. CDR3 nucleotides: TGTGCCTGGAGTGGTCACTACAATGAGCAGTTCTTC.

The genes are TRBV20-1 and TRBJ1-6; 8 nucleotides line up with TRBD1. This CDR3 is 16 amino acids long. V shed 3 bases, J shed 1 base, and the junction held 5 bases outside the gene matches. CDR1 is DFQATT, CDR2 SNEGSKA, per germline (reference sequence). In DNA form, the CDR3 reads TGCAGTGCTAGTAAGGGGACAGGTTCCTATAATTCACCCCTCCACTTT. It specifies CSASKGTGSYNSPLHF.

The chain couples TRBV7-9 to TRBJ2-3; TRBD1 matches 10 bases. The CDR3 is 17 amino acids. Germline CDR1 SEHNR, CDR2 FQNEAQ (reference sequence). V was pared by 4 bases and J by 3 bases, with 10 bases of the junction left unmatched. The CDR3 DNA reads TGTGCCAGCAGCTCCTACAGGGCGGGACAGGGGACAGATACGCAGTATTTT. Amino acids: CASSSYRAGQGTDTQYF. Using reference TRBV7-9 and TRBJ2-3 for the parts outside the CDR3, the full variable domain is DTGVSQNPRHKITKRGQNVTFRCDPISEHNRLYWYRQTLGQGPEFLTYFQNEAQLEKSRLLSDRFSAERPKGSFSTLEIQRTEQGDSAMYLCASSSYRAGQGTDTQYFGPGTRLTVL.

The rearrangement uses TRBV12-3 or TRBV12-4 and TRBJ1-1; a weak D match, TRBD1 (6 bases). CDR3 length: 13 amino acids. Trimming shortened V by 8 bases and J by 3 bases, and 13 bases separated the two germline ends. The CDR3 here is CASHRQGYTEAFF. Here the CDR3 DNA reads TGTGCCAGCCATAGGCAGGGGTACACTGAAGCTTTCTTT.

The rearrangement links TRBV3-1 (or the pseudogene TRBV3-2) to TRBJ1-2; no clear D gene. V lost 5 bases and J 3 bases, leaving 22 bases between the germline ends. The CDR3 is 17 amino acids. Germline V CDR1 and CDR2: LGHDT, YNNKEL (reference sequence). DNA of the CDR3: TGTGCCAGCAGCGAGGTCGGGGATCATACCGGCCACTATGGCTACACCTTC. It codes for CASSEVGDHTGHYGYTF.